A selection of T cell receptor beta chains follows, all from one sample in a study of blood T cell repertoires in COVID-19. This table comes from immunoSEQ multiplex PCR, and its TCRdb copy is limited to in-frame clones, with some not included. This repertoire shows tens of thousands of clones, about nine tenths found once; its top ten account for about 16%. Sequences were obtained from peripheral blood. These receptors all stem from a male donor with acute or convalescent COVID-19. Each CDR3 is given with its conserved first and last residue. Fields, in order: CDR3 protein, CDR3 DNA, D gene, J gene, V gene, clone size. The D gene is left open where the match is weak. Where a row states a size, it is once, few, many or the class of an expanded clone; other rows omit it.

CASSLGGGLKDQPQHF | TGCGCCAGCAGCTTGGGAGGAGGGTTGAAGGATCAGCCCCAGCATTTT | - | TRBJ1-5 | TRBV5-1 | -
CASSEQDGAFF | TGTGCCAGCAGTGAACAGGATGGAGCTTTCTTT | - | TRBJ1-1 | TRBV12-3/TRBV12-4 | -
CASSIDRDRVYNEQFF | TGTGCCAGTAGTATTGACCGGGACAGGGTTTACAATGAGCAGTTCTTC | TRBD1 | TRBJ2-1 | TRBV19 | -
CASSLGLAGGSSYNEQFF | TGTGCCAGCAGCCTTGGGCTAGCGGGGGGGAGCTCCTACAATGAGCAGTTCTTC | TRBD2 | TRBJ2-1 | TRBV7-2 | -
CASSLDGQPKETQYF | TGTGCCAGCAGCCTTGATGGACAGCCTAAAGAGACCCAGTACTTC | - | TRBJ2-5 | TRBV5-5 | -
CASSVGLAGGEETQYF | TGTGCCAGCAGCGTCGGACTAGCGGGGGGAGAAGAGACCCAGTACTTC | TRBD2 | TRBJ2-5 | TRBV9 | few
CASSYSTGGSYNEQFF | TGTGCCAGCAGTTACTCAACAGGGGGCTCCTACAATGAGCAGTTCTTC | TRBD1 | TRBJ2-1 | TRBV6-5 | -
CASSPKGTPTSNTEAFF | TGTGCCAGCAGCCCTAAAGGGACACCAACTTCGAACACTGAAGCTTTCTTT | - | TRBJ1-1 | TRBV6-4 | -
CASSLSGFTDTQYF | TGTGCCAGCAGCTTGTCAGGGTTCACAGATACGCAGTATTTT | - | TRBJ2-3 | TRBV7-9 | once
CASSLAPGRGSNYEQYF | TGTGCCAGCAGTTTAGCCCCCGGGCGGGGCAGCAACTACGAGCAGTACTTC | - | TRBJ2-7 | TRBV27 | -
CASSLGWQGLTEAFF | TGTGCCAGCAGCTTAGGGTGGCAGGGTCTGACTGAAGCTTTCTTT | - | TRBJ1-1 | TRBV7-9 | -
CASTPGQFEQYF | TGTGCCAGCACCCCCGGACAGTTCGAGCAGTACTTC | - | TRBJ2-7 | TRBV28 | -
CASSSGFGYTF | TGTGCCAGCAGTTCCGGGTTTGGCTACACCTTC | - | TRBJ1-2 | TRBV28 | few
CATRGLAGGKETQYF | TGCGCCACTCGGGGACTCGCGGGGGGAAAAGAGACCCAGTACTTC | TRBD2 | TRBJ2-5 | TRBV5-1 | -
CASSQRSGGGTDTQYF | TGTGCCAGCAGCCAACGTAGCGGGGGGGGCACAGATACGCAGTATTTT | TRBD2 | TRBJ2-3 | TRBV3-1/TRBV3-2 | -
CASNPQGRGNIQYF | TGTGCCAGTAATCCTCAGGGGAGAGGAAACATTCAGTACTTC | - | TRBJ2-4 | TRBV19 | -
CASSLDRGLGQPQHF | TGTGCCAGCAGCTTGGACAGGGGCCTTGGTCAGCCCCAGCATTTT | TRBD1 | TRBJ1-5 | TRBV5-4 | -
CASSQRTEETQYF | TGCGCCAGCAGCCAGCGGACCGAGGAGACCCAGTACTTC | - | TRBJ2-5 | TRBV5-1 | -
CASSIGQGSSYEQYF | TGTGCCAGTAGTATTGGGCAGGGGAGCTCCTACGAGCAGTACTTC | - | TRBJ2-7 | TRBV19 | -
CASSVGQGPGGYTF | TGTGCCAGCAGCGTGGGACAGGGGCCGGGAGGCTACACCTTC | TRBD1 | TRBJ1-2 | TRBV2 | few
CASSPSGGLHYGYTF | TGTGCCAGCAGCCCCTCGGGTGGGTTGCACTATGGCTACACCTTC | - | TRBJ1-2 | TRBV11-2 | -
CASSLPGLINGGYTF | TGTGCCAGCAGCCTACCGGGACTGATCAATGGGGGCTACACCTTC | - | TRBJ1-2 | TRBV5-4 | -
CASSPSLSTGGTYEQYF | TGTGCCAGCAGTCCCAGTTTGAGCACAGGGGGAACCTACGAGCAGTACTTC | TRBD1 | TRBJ2-7 | TRBV27 | -
CASSIDTGELFF | TGTGCCAGTAGTATCGACACCGGGGAGCTGTTTTTT | - | TRBJ2-2 | TRBV19 | -
CASSMAARDTGELFF | TGTGCCAGTAGTATGGCGGCACGGGACACCGGGGAGCTGTTTTTT | - | TRBJ2-2 | TRBV19 | -
CASSLAPKPGQPTMNTEAFF | TGTGCCAGCAGCTTAGCTCCTAAACCGGGACAGCCAACTATGAACACTGAAGCTTTCTTT | TRBD1 | TRBJ1-1 | TRBV7-8 | -
CASSPGQGVGEQFF | TGTGCCAGCAGCCCAGGACAGGGGGTAGGTGAGCAGTTCTTC | TRBD1 | TRBJ2-1 | TRBV7-2 | -
CASSEAGHSNQPQHF | TGTGCCAGCAGTGAGGCAGGCCATAGCAATCAGCCCCAGCATTTT | - | TRBJ1-5 | TRBV6-1 | -
CASSLDARGEKLFF | TGTGCCAGCAGCTTGGACGCTAGGGGGGAAAAACTGTTTTTT | - | TRBJ1-4 | TRBV5-4 | -
CASSMKAGSETQYF | TGTGCCAGTAGTATGAAAGCTGGGAGTGAAACCCAGTACTTC | - | TRBJ2-5 | TRBV19 | -
CASSGQGGANYGYTF | TGTGCCAGCAGTGGACAGGGGGGGGCTAACTATGGCTACACCTTC | TRBD1 | TRBJ1-2 | TRBV2 | -
CASSPTGDSGNTIYF | TGTGCCAGCAGCCCAACAGGGGACTCTGGAAACACCATATATTTT | TRBD1 | TRBJ1-3 | TRBV3-1/TRBV3-2 | -
CASSILWTANTEAFF | TGTGCCAGTAGTATCCTATGGACTGCGAACACTGAAGCTTTCTTT | - | TRBJ1-1 | TRBV19 | once
CASSPADRTAYGYTF | TGTGCCAGCAGCCCCGCAGACAGAACCGCCTATGGCTACACCTTC | - | TRBJ1-2 | TRBV3-1/TRBV3-2 | -
CASSPRQGTNIQYF | TGTGCCAGCTCACCCAGACAGGGTACGAACATTCAGTACTTC | TRBD1 | TRBJ2-4 | TRBV18 | -
CASSLVGGAPGEINIQYF | TGTGCCAGCAGCTTAGTGGGAGGGGCACCTGGAGAAATAAACATTCAGTACTTC | TRBD2 | TRBJ2-4 | TRBV7-2 | once
CASSRDSVTGELFF | TGTGCCAGCAGCCGGGACAGTGTCACCGGGGAGCTGTTTTTT | TRBD1 | TRBJ2-2 | TRBV3-1/TRBV3-2 | -
CAWSGGGGNQPQHF | TGTGCCTGGAGTGGAGGAGGGGGCAATCAGCCCCAGCATTTT | - | TRBJ1-5 | TRBV30 | -
CAWSGGTGASYGYTF | TGTGCCTGGAGTGGGGGGACAGGGGCTAGCTATGGCTACACCTTC | TRBD1 | TRBJ1-2 | TRBV30 | medium-sized
CATSASGNQPQHF | TGTGCCACCAGTGCCTCAGGGAACCAGCCCCAGCATTTT | - | TRBJ1-5 | TRBV24-1 | -
CASSKDRGSEKLFF | TGTGCCAGCAGCAAGGACAGGGGTAGTGAAAAACTGTTTTTT | TRBD1 | TRBJ1-4 | TRBV7-9 | few
CSVNRQDAKHYGYTF | TGCAGCGTTAATCGACAGGACGCAAAACACTATGGCTACACCTTC | - | TRBJ1-2 | TRBV29-1 | -
CASSQDRSGGASSQTQYF | TGTGCCAGCAGCCAAGATCGGAGCGGGGGGGCATCCTCTCAGACCCAGTACTTC | TRBD2 | TRBJ2-5 | TRBV4-2 | -
CASSQGTGFPEAFF | TGTGCCAGCAGCCAAGGTACAGGGTTCCCTGAAGCTTTCTTT | - | TRBJ1-1 | TRBV14 | -
CASSQVYSGGPDEETQYF | TGTGCCAGCAGCCAAGTGTACAGCGGGGGGCCAGATGAAGAGACCCAGTACTTC | TRBD2 | TRBJ2-5 | TRBV3-1/TRBV3-2 | -
CATSTPNPGDTDTQYF | TGTGCCACCAGCACCCCTAATCCGGGAGACACAGATACGCAGTATTTT | - | TRBJ2-3 | TRBV24-1 | -
CASSWDRAAPLHF | TGTGCCAGCAGTTGGGACAGGGCGGCACCCCTCCACTTT | TRBD1 | TRBJ1-6 | TRBV27 | -
CASSLVSGRVTGELFF | TGCGCCAGCAGCTTGGTAAGCGGACGAGTCACCGGGGAGCTGTTTTTT | - | TRBJ2-2 | TRBV5-1 | -
CASSSGSNQGYTF | TGTGCCAGCTCATCCGGGTCAAATCAGGGCTACACCTTC | - | TRBJ1-2 | TRBV18 | -
CASSYSRTVYEQYF | TGTGCCAGCAGTTACTCGAGGACAGTCTACGAGCAGTACTTC | - | TRBJ2-7 | TRBV6-2/TRBV6-3 | -
CASSFSGSGNTIYF | TGTGCCAGCAGTTTCTCAGGGAGCGGAAACACCATATATTTT | - | TRBJ1-3 | TRBV6-6 | once
CASITGTGVYEQYF | TGTGCCAGCATTACCGGGACAGGGGTCTACGAGCAGTACTTC | TRBD1 | TRBJ2-7 | TRBV6-5 | -
CASSPQGDTEAFF | TGTGCCAGCAGCCCTCAAGGGGACACTGAAGCTTTCTTT | - | TRBJ1-1 | TRBV7-3 | -
CASSQLAGANNEQFF | TGTGCCAGCAGCCAACTAGCGGGGGCTAACAATGAGCAGTTCTTC | TRBD2 | TRBJ2-1 | TRBV3-1/TRBV3-2 | -